One and the same sample provided the 21 T cell receptor beta chains below, sequenced in a study of Graves' ophthalmopathy and Graves' hyperthyroidism (dated by TCRdb to the late 2010s). This sample was sequenced with an Illumina HiSeq 2000. For repertoire sequencing, TCR beta CDR3 regions were amplified from RNA transcripts. The first round of RT-PCR was done with HTBI primers and the Qiagen OneStep RT-PCR kit, and was followed by a second round of multiplex PCR, then size selection and purification. Through fastp at Q25 and MiXCR, TCRdb rebuilt clones from the public reads, retaining in-frame beta chains. Each entry merges the rows of one CDR3 protein and shows their most common DNA and genes. In this sample the table shows about 420,000 distinct CDR3 sequences, roughly 20% of which occur a single time. The top ten clones comprise around 3.1% of the sample. The specimen sequenced was peripheral blood. The origin of the receptors is a woman aged 18-30 years with stable Graves' hyperthyroidism. Donor details come from another sample of the same person, matched by shared clones.

This clonotype came up many times. The rearrangement links TRBV6-4 to TRBJ1-6; 7 nucleotides match TRBD1. CDR1 is MRHNA, CDR2 SNTAGT, per germline. V was pared by 6 bases and J by 8 bases, with 7 bases of the junction left unmatched. The CDR3 runs to 14 residues. The CDR3 DNA reads TGTGCCAGCAGACCCCCAGGGGGGGATTCACCCCTCCACTTT. This codes for CASRPPGGDSPLHF.

The sample holds many counts of this clonotype. This chain uses TRBV12-3 or TRBV12-4 with TRBJ2-5; TRBD2 might be the D (6 bases). V was clipped by 7 bases and J by 2 bases, with 11 bases between them. CDR3 length equals 13 residues. Written as DNA, the CDR3 is TGTGCCAGCACAGGAAGCGGGCAAGAGACCCAGTACTTC. Translation gives CASTGSGQETQYF.

The table lists this clonotype with many counts. The CDR3 coding sequence is TGTGCCAGCAGCCTGAATGGGGGTAGGACTGAAGCTTTCTTT. It is translated as CASSLNGGRTEAFF. This sequence joins TRBV11-1 and TRBJ1-1; D possibly corresponds to TRBD1 (5 bases). The CDR3 has 14 residues. Germline V CDR1 and CDR2: SGHAT, FQDESV (reference sequence). V was pared by 5 bases and J by 5 bases, with 15 bases between.

In this sample, this clonotype turned up many times. The J gene is TRBJ2-7, the V gene TRBV6-2 or TRBV6-3; 8 nucleotides line up with TRBD2. This CDR3 has 14 amino acids. In germline, CDR1 is MNHEY, CDR2 SVGEGT. The J segment lost 4 bases and the V segment lost 7 bases, leaving 9 bases of the junction unmatched. CDR3 in amino acids: CASTPGGSGYEQYF. The DNA of the CDR3 is TGTGCCAGCACCCCGGGGGGGAGCGGATACGAGCAGTACTTC.

This clonotype has just a few counts. The V and J genes are TRBV30 and TRBJ2-5; D is undetermined. Per the germline V gene, CDR1 is GTSNPN and CDR2 is SVGIG (reference sequence). The CDR3 loop spans 14 amino acids. The V end was cut by 5 bases, the J end by 2 bases, with 15 bases between. The CDR3 loop reads CAWGWVVPQETQYF. The CDR3 DNA reads as TGTGCCTGGGGGTGGGTAGTGCCACAAGAGACCCAGTACTTC.

This clonotype appeared once. The V and J genes are TRBV2 and TRBJ2-7; D may be TRBD2 (5 bases). CDR1 is SNHLY, CDR2 FYNNEI, per germline. Trimming pared 5 bases from V and 4 bases from J, leaving 15 bases between. The CDR3 extends over 14 amino acids. The CDR3: CASSLSPRGYEQYF. In DNA, the CDR3 is TGTGCCAGCAGTTTAAGTCCTCGGGGTTACGAGCAGTACTTC.

This clonotype showed up many times. This chain links TRBV6-5 with TRBJ1-1; tentatively, D is TRBD1 (6 bases). V was trimmed by 5 bases and J by 5 bases, leaving 15 bases between them. The CDR3 totals 14 residues. Germline loops: CDR1 MNHEY, CDR2 SVGAGI. CDR3 residues: CASSPPPRGTEAFF. The DNA of the CDR3 is TGTGCCAGCAGTCCTCCGCCTAGGGGGACTGAAGCTTTCTTT.

This chain's CDR3 is CATSRDTGQGYEQYF. The CDR3, as DNA: TGTGCCACCAGCAGGGACACCGGACAGGGCTACGAGCAGTACTTC. The chain recombines TRBV15 with TRBJ2-7; 8 bases line up with TRBD1. V lost 3 bases and J lost 3; bases outside the gene matches: 7. CDR1 is LNHNV and CDR2 is YYDKDF in the germline V gene (reference sequence). The CDR3 extends over 15 amino acids.

The table lists this clonotype with many counts. V is TRBV6-1 and J is TRBJ1-2, with 8 positions matching TRBD1. Germline V CDR1 and CDR2: MNHNS, SASEGT. This CDR3 contains 13 residues. V dropped 4 bases and J dropped 3; count of bases not matched to a gene: 1. CDR3 DNA: TGTGCCAGCAGTGGGACAGGGTACTATGGCTACACCTTC. Translated, it gives CASSGTGYYGYTF.

This clonotype has a count of ten or more. This chain joins TRBV12-3 or TRBV12-4 and TRBJ1-6; a possible D gene is TRBD1 (6 bases). V was cut by 5 bases and J by 5 bases, with 13 bases left in between. The CDR3 has 15 residues. As DNA, the CDR3 is TGTGCCAGCAGTCAAGGGACATTGGATAATTCACCCCTCCACTTT. Protein: CASSQGTLDNSPLHF.

In this sample, this clonotype turned up many times. The CDR3 DNA is TGTGCCAGCAGTTCGGAGGGACTAGCGGGAGGGCCTTATAACACCGGGGAGCTGTTTTTT. Its translation: CASSSEGLAGGPYNTGELFF. The chain couples TRBV27 to TRBJ2-2; 16 bases fit TRBD2. With 4 bases clipped from V and 2 bases from J, the junction kept 10 bases outside the gene matches. Per germline, CDR1 MNHEY and CDR2 SMNVEV (reference sequence). The CDR3 consists of 20 residues.

At least ten counts were recorded for this clonotype. V usage is TRBV11-2 and J usage is TRBJ2-5, with 11 bases fitting TRBD1. The CDR3 loop spans 16 amino acids. Germline V gene lookup returns CDR1 SGHAT and CDR2 FQNNGV. V lost 6 bases to trimming and J lost 1 base; unmatched junction nucleotides: 7. For the CDR3, the DNA is TGTGCCAGCAGTCCCGGACAGGGGGCCCTCCAAGAGACCCAGTACTTC. Translation gives CASSPGQGALQETQYF.

In this sample, this clonotype turned up a few times. A much larger clone differs from this one at a single base, so this may be a read error. The CDR3 here is CASSRDRGRTYEQYF. The CDR3 DNA is TGTGCCAGTAGTAGGGACAGGGGGCGCACCTACGAGCAGTACTTC. The V and J genes are TRBV19 and TRBJ2-7; 12 bases match TRBD1. Germline V gives CDR1 LNHDA, CDR2 SQIVND (reference sequence). V gave up 4 bases and J gave up 2 bases; unmatched junction bases: 3. This CDR3 has 15 residues.

About this clonotype: One junction end disagrees with the germline gene, perhaps due to a read error. The rearrangement uses TRBV9 and TRBJ2-5; 8 bases agree with TRBD1. Per the germline V gene, CDR1 is SGDLS and CDR2 is YYNGEE. This CDR3 is 15 amino acids long. Here the CDR3 DNA reads TGTGCCAGCAGCGCAGGGGGCGCCGGGGGAGAGACCAAGTACTTC. Amino acids: CASSAGGAGGETKYF.

This clonotype was found a few times. The chain employs TRBV28 and TRBJ2-5; 8 bases line up with TRBD1. This CDR3 comprises 14 residues. The germline V gene encodes CDR1 MDHEN and CDR2 SYDVKM. With V trimmed by 3 bases and J by 4 bases, 4 bases remained unmatched. The CDR3 reads CASSLNQGAETQYF. DNA for the CDR3: TGTGCCAGCAGTTTGAACCAGGGGGCAGAGACCCAGTACTTC.

The table lists this clonotype with many counts. The chain couples TRBV7-3 to TRBJ2-7; 10 bases match TRBD2. Germline CDR1 and CDR2: SGHTA and FQGTGA. The ends lost 0 bases at V and 4 bases at J; junction bases unmatched: 3. CDR3 length equals 15 residues. The CDR3 nucleotides are TGTGCCAGCAGCTTAACTGGACTAGCGGATTACGAGCAGTACTTC. This encodes CASSLTGLADYEQYF.

This clonotype was seen many times. V gene TRBV9 combines with J gene TRBJ1-1; unclear D gene. Trimming shortened V by 3 bases and J by 3 bases, and 12 bases separated the two germline ends. CDR3 length equals 14 residues. Germline values: CDR1 SGDLS, CDR2 YYNGEE. The CDR3 region has the DNA TGTGCCAGCAGCGGGGAACGCGGGGACACTGAAGCTTTCTTT. It is translated as CASSGERGDTEAFF.

The chain employs TRBV28 and TRBJ1-1; D may be TRBD1 (5 bases). Between the trimmed V and J ends, which lost 1 base and 4 bases, there was a span of 13 bases. Germline V gene data show CDR1 as MDHEN and CDR2 as SYDVKM. The CDR3 runs to 15 residues. The CDR3 reads CASSLLRGGGTEAFF. The CDR3 DNA is TGTGCCAGCAGTTTATTACGGGGCGGGGGCACTGAAGCTTTCTTT.

The chain carries TRBV12-3 or TRBV12-4 and TRBJ1-5; D ambiguous. V was shortened by 6 bases and J by 7 bases, with 13 bases between the two germline ends. This CDR3 spans 13 amino acids. CDR3 region: CASRERREQPQHF. The CDR3 nucleotides read TGTGCCAGCAGGGAAAGGCGCGAACAGCCCCAGCATTTT.

This clonotype was picked up many times. The chain is built from TRBV4-1 and TRBJ2-5, with D possibly called TRBD1 or TRBD2 (6 bases each). This CDR3 spans 16 amino acids. V lost 4 bases and J lost 5, with 20 bases in between. Germline V gene lookup returns CDR1 MGHRA and CDR2 YSYEKL. CDR3 sequence reads: CASSRLSSGGRETQYF. The CDR3 region has the DNA TGCGCCAGCAGCCGCCTCTCCTCCGGGGGCCGGGAGACCCAGTACTTC.

The chain joins TRBV24-1 to TRBJ2-5; the D is unclear. Germline values: CDR1 KGHDR, CDR2 SFDVKD. Trimming cost V 3 bases and J 5 bases, with 12 bases left between them. The CDR3 covers 14 residues. This chain's CDR3 is CATSDRTQAETQYF. The CDR3 region has the DNA TGTGCCACCAGTGATCGGACCCAGGCGGAGACCCAGTACTTC.